The subject of this entry is one TCR beta chain. Its specificity is not known. These data are taken from a study of cytomegalovirus exposure and HLA in healthy donors. Study-level findings and limits: A later analysis reportedly found that, within productive TCRs, an Asian-associated ancestry cluster had fewer N-insertions than the mean observed across the roughly 700 donors. A missense variant in DCLRE1C was later tied to TCR beta V- and J-gene trimming.

The CDR3 loop spans 15 amino acids. Trimming removed 6 bases at V and 8 bases at J, with 19 bases between. Germline loops: CDR1 SEHNR, CDR2 FQNEAQ (reference sequence). Primers included in the PCR were 60 Vbeta and 13 Jbeta primers. This table comes from immunoSEQ multiplex PCR, and its TCRdb copy is limited to in-frame clones, with some not included. Of about 78,000 clones in the sample, 55% to 85% are singletons; the top ten hold approximately 12%. The sample consisted of PBMCs. The rearrangement joins TRBV7-9 to TRBJ1-4; unclear D gene. This receptor was obtained from a woman between 35 and 50 years old in good health and CMV-seropositive. The CDR3 loop is CASSTSAFAREKLFF. As DNA, the CDR3 is TGTGCCAGCAGTACCTCAGCGTTCGCACGGGAAAAACTGTTTTTT.